A selection of T cell receptor beta chains follows, all from one sample in a study of T cell responses to AZD1222 COVID-19 vaccine. Assay: immunoSEQ multiplex PCR; the TCRdb copy retains only in-frame clones and omits some. The sample includes approximately 150,000 clones, around 92% seen only once; the top ten take approximately 12%. Sequences were derived from peripheral blood, sampled after recovery from COVID-19. These receptor sequences come from an adult who had recovered from COVID-19. Both conserved end residues are part of each CDR3. The D gene is left open where the match is weak. Not all rows give a size; the values are once, few, many and, for expanded clones, a class.

>-|TRBJ2-1|TRBV3-1/TRBV3-2|once
TGTGCCAGCAGCCAAGGAAGGATACAGGGTGAGCAGTTCTTC
CASSQGRIQGEQFF
>-|TRBJ2-3|TRBV5-1|-
TGCGCCAGCAGAGACTATCCCAGTTCGGCAGATACGCAGTATTTT
CASRDYPSSADTQYF
>-|TRBJ2-7|TRBV21-1|-
TGTGCCAGCAGCAAAGGTTTTGCTAGCTTGGTCCGCGAGCAGTACTTC
CASSKGFASLVREQYF
>-|TRBJ1-2|TRBV29-1|-
TGCAGCGTTGAATTGCGGGATGGCTACACCTTC
CSVELRDGYTF
>-|TRBJ2-3|TRBV18|-
TGTGCCAGCTCACCACCCTCAGGGAGGGGGGTAGATACGCAGTATTTT
CASSPPSGRGVDTQYF
>TRBD2|TRBJ2-1|TRBV10-2|-
TGCGCCAGCAGTGGGACGGGACTAGCGTACAATGAGCAGTTCTTC
CASSGTGLAYNEQFF
>TRBD2|TRBJ2-7|TRBV4-1|-
TGCGCCAGCAGCTCCTCGGGAGGGAGCTACGAGCAGTACTTC
CASSSSGGSYEQYF
>-|TRBJ2-2|TRBV3-1/TRBV3-2|-
TGTGCCAGCAGCCGACCCACTAGAACCGAACCCGGGGAGCTGTTTTTT
CASSRPTRTEPGELFF
>TRBD2|TRBJ2-3|TRBV5-1|-
TGCGCCAGCAGCTTGATTCCCCTAGCGGGAGGGGGCACAGATACGCAGTATTTT
CASSLIPLAGGGTDTQYF
>TRBD1|TRBJ1-1|TRBV30|-
TGTGCCGGGCGACAGGGGCAGTCAGCTTTCTTT
CAGRQGQSAFF
>-|TRBJ2-7|TRBV28|-
TGTGCCAGCAGGCCCGGTGGGACCAGCTCCTACGAGCAGTACTTC
CASRPGGTSSYEQYF
>-|TRBJ2-3|TRBV5-1|-
TGCGCCAGCAGGGTGGAGTTCCGCACAGATACGCAGTATTTT
CASRVEFRTDTQYF
>TRBD1|TRBJ2-5|TRBV5-1|-
TGCTCCTCCTCCCTGGCAGGGGGCGGCGAGACCCAGTACTTC
CSSSLAGGGETQYF
>-|TRBJ1-1|TRBV5-5|once
TGTGCCAGCAGCTTTTCCCACGCTCAGGACAGCAAAAAAGCTTTCTTT
CASSFSHAQDSKKAFF
>-|TRBJ1-6|TRBV28|-
TGTGCCAGCAGTATCCGGTGGGGCTATAATTCACCCCTCCACTTT
CASSIRWGYNSPLHF
>TRBD1|TRBJ1-2|TRBV2|-
TGTGCCAGTGTGACACAGGGGCCTTCCTATGGCTACACCTTC
CASVTQGPSYGYTF
>-|TRBJ2-1|TRBV28|once
TGTGCCAGCAGTAAGAGGCGTCTAGCATTCTACAATGAGCAGTTCTTC
CASSKRRLAFYNEQFF
>TRBD2|TRBJ2-3|TRBV9|-
TGTGCCAGCGGGAGGGTCACAGATACGCAGTATTTT
CASGRVTDTQYF
>TRBD1|TRBJ1-2|TRBV27|-
TGTGCCAGCAGTTCTACGGGACAGGGAGTTCCTTTCTATGGCTACACCTTC
CASSSTGQGVPFYGYTF
>-|TRBJ1-5|TRBV27|-
TGTGCCAGCCGGGACCATAGCAATCAGCCCCAGCATTTT
CASRDHSNQPQHF
>-|TRBJ2-5|TRBV2|-
TGTGCCAGCCGGATAGGAGAGGGGCAACAGACCCAGTACTTC
CASRIGEGQQTQYF
>-|TRBJ2-2|TRBV7-2|-
TGTGCCAGCAGTCGCGACAGACTAAACACCGGGGAGCTGTTTTTT
CASSRDRLNTGELFF
>-|TRBJ2-5|TRBV6-6|-
TGTGCCAGCAGTCGCGGGGAGACCCAGTACTTC
CASSRGETQYF
>TRBD1|TRBJ1-4|TRBV6-1|few
TGTGCCAGCAGTGAAGGGGGGACAGCCCTGAGGCAACTGTTTTTT
CASSEGGTALRQLFF
>-|TRBJ2-7|TRBV30|-
TGTGCCTGGAGTGTGTCTAGCCTCCACGAGCAGTACTTC
CAWSVSSLHEQYF
>-|TRBJ1-1|TRBV12-3/TRBV12-4|once
TGTGCCAGCAGCCCCCGCCGGGTTACTGAAGCTTTCTTT
CASSPRRVTEAFF
>-|TRBJ2-1|TRBV4-1|-
TGCGCCAGCAGCCAAGAAAGGCGCTCTGAGCAGTTCTTC
CASSQERRSEQFF
>-|TRBJ1-5|TRBV11-2|-
TGTGCCAGCAGCTTAGTCTCTGGGGATCAGCCCCAGCATTTT
CASSLVSGDQPQHF
>TRBD1|TRBJ1-1|TRBV5-1|few
TGCGCCAGCAGCTTGGGGCAGGGGGCAGGATGGTCTGAAGCTTTCTTT
CASSLGQGAGWSEAFF
>TRBD1|TRBJ1-4|TRBV28|-
TGTGCCAGCAGGTCCGGGACAGTTAATGAAAAACTGTTTTTT
CASRSGTVNEKLFF
>-|TRBJ2-1|TRBV2|once
TGTGCCAGCAGTGACATCAGGCTAGTCTTCAGCAATGAGCAGTTCTTC
CASSDIRLVFSNEQFF
>-|TRBJ1-5|TRBV3-1/TRBV3-2|-
TGTGCCAGCAGCCAAGATCACCAGAGCAATCAGCCCCAGCATTTT
CASSQDHQSNQPQHF
>TRBD2|TRBJ2-7|TRBV5-4|-
TGTGCCAGCAGCCTATCCCCCGGACTAGCGGGAGGCTACGAGCAGTACTTC
CASSLSPGLAGGYEQYF
>-|TRBJ1-5|TRBV9|-
TGTGCCAGCAGCGTAGGGGAAGGGAAAAGCAATCAGCCCCAGCATTTT
CASSVGEGKSNQPQHF
>-|TRBJ2-3|TRBV2|once
TGTGCCACTCAGGCGCGACAGAGTAACACAGATACGCAGTATTTT
CATQARQSNTDTQYF
>TRBD1|TRBJ2-1|TRBV12-5|once
TGTGCTAGTGGTTTCTACTACAGGGGAAGCTCCTACAATGAGCAGTTCTTC
CASGFYYRGSSYNEQFF
>-|TRBJ2-7|TRBV3-1/TRBV3-2|-
TGTGCCAGCAGCCCGACCCCGACCTACGAGCAGTACTTC
CASSPTPTYEQYF
>-|TRBJ2-7|TRBV21-1|-
TGTGCCAGCAGCAAAGAGGGTAGGGTGGGCGAGCAGTACTTC
CASSKEGRVGEQYF
>TRBD2|TRBJ2-4|TRBV28|-
TGTGCCAGCAGTTTGGGTGGACTAGCGGGAGGGCTAGCCAAAAACATTCAGTACTTC
CASSLGGLAGGLAKNIQYF
>-|TRBJ1-6|TRBV6-1|-
TGTGCCAGCAGTGAACCCCTAGGACATTGGGGCGGGTATAATTCACCCCTCCACTTT
CASSEPLGHWGGYNSPLHF
>-|TRBJ2-5|TRBV14|-
TGTGCCAGCAGCCAACTCTCCAGCGGGGAGACCCAGTACTTC
CASSQLSSGETQYF
>-|TRBJ2-7|TRBV14|-
TGTGCCAGCAGCCAAGTTGTTACGGGAATCCTCCTCTTC
CASSQVVTGILLF
>-|TRBJ2-7|TRBV5-1|few
TGCGCCAGCGCAAGCGGGTTTCCCTACGAGCAGTACTTC
CASASGFPYEQYF
>-|TRBJ1-2|TRBV12-3/TRBV12-4|-
TGTGCCAGCACCCCTATGGGGCATGGCTACACCTTC
CASTPMGHGYTF
>-|TRBJ2-1|TRBV28|-
TGTGCCAGCAGGATACGGGTCTCAGGCCGGTACAATGAGCAGTTCTTC
CASRIRVSGRYNEQFF
>TRBD1|TRBJ1-2|TRBV12-5|-
TGTGCTAGTGGCTACGCCGGGACAGGGGCCTATGGCTACACCTTC
CASGYAGTGAYGYTF
>TRBD2|TRBJ2-7|TRBV11-2|-
TGTGCCAGCAGCTTAGGGGCTAGCGGGCTTTACGAGCAGTACTTC
CASSLGASGLYEQYF
>-|TRBJ1-4|TRBV28|-
TGTGCCACAGGCCCCCCGGGAAAACTGTTTTTT
CATGPPGKLFF
>-|TRBJ2-7|TRBV28|-
TGTGCCAGCAGTTTATTCTTCTACGAGCAGTACTTC
CASSLFFYEQYF
>-|TRBJ2-5|TRBV28|-
TGTGCCAGCAGTTCCCCCTTTAGGACCCACCGGGAAGAGACCCAGTACTTC
CASSSPFRTHREETQYF
>TRBD1|TRBJ1-2|TRBV6-5|-
TGTGCCAGCAGCCGGGACAGGGACGGAGGGGGCTACACCTTC
CASSRDRDGGGYTF
>TRBD1|TRBJ1-2|TRBV15|-
TGTGCCACCAGAGTAGGACAGGATGGCTACACCTTC
CATRVGQDGYTF
>-|TRBJ2-4|TRBV6-5|-
TGTGCCAGCAGTTACAGGGCTAAAAACATTCAGTACTTC
CASSYRAKNIQYF